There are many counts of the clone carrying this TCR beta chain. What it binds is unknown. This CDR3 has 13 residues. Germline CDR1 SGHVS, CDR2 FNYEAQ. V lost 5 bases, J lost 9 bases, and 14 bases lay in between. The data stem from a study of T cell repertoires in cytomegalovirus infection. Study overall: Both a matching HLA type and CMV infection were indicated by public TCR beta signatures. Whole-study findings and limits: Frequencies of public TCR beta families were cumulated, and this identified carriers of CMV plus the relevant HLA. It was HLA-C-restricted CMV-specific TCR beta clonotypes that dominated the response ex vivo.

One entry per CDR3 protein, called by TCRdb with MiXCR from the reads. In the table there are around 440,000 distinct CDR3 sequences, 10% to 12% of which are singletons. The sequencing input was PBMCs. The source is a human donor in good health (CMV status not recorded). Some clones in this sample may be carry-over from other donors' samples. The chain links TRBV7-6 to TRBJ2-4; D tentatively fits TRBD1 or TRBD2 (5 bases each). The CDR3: CASSPSRDGIQYF. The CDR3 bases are TGTGCCAGCAGCCCCTCGAGGGACGGCATTCAGTACTTC.